The 13 T cell receptor beta chains below come from one sample, sequenced in a study of regulatory T cells in long-lasting Graves disease. Time point meaning: newly diagnosed GD, antithyroid drugs for less than 3 months. From RNA extracted from PBMCs, the TCR library was made. TCR beta libraries were built with iRepertoire HTBI primers and Arm-PCR of CDR3 regions. One entry per CDR3 protein, called by TCRdb with MiXCR from the multiplex PCR reads. This sample carries roughly 610,000 distinct CDR3 sequences, approximately 15% of them seen once, and the ten largest clones take around 19%. The sample was also linked to a second study, of T cells in Graves' hyperthyroidism and ophthalmopathy.

The sequences come from peripheral blood mononuclear cells (PBMCs), collected at new diagnosis, from a patient treated with antithyroid drugs. The receptors here all came from a woman under 40 with Graves disease.

This clonotype was detected only once. This clone may be a read error of a much larger clone one base away. The V gene is TRBV10-3, the J gene TRBJ2-7, with 8 positions matching TRBD2. V gave up 5 bases and J gave up 7 bases; unmatched junction bases: 10. The CDR3 has 14 residues. Germline V gene sequence: CDR1 ENHRY, CDR2 SYGVKD. CDR3 region: CAISPGGPVKEQYF. CDR3 DNA sequence: TGTGCCATCAGTCCGGGGGGGCCGGTTAAGGAGCAGTACTTC.

This clonotype was observed at least ten times. The chain has TRBV11-2 and TRBJ1-6; D remains ambiguous. The CDR3 sequence is 13 residues long. Trimming cost V 8 bases and J 9 bases, with 14 bases left between them. Germline values: CDR1 SGHAT, CDR2 FQNNGV. DNA of the CDR3: TGTGCCAGCCGCACCCGCTATTTTTCACCCCTCCACTTT. It encodes CASRTRYFSPLHF.

This sequence joins TRBV30 and TRBJ1-5, with D possibly TRBD1 on 5 matching bases. With 0 bases removed from V and 6 bases from J, the gap between germline ends came to 9 bases. The CDR3 loop spans 13 amino acids. Germline assignment: CDR1 GTSNPN and CDR2 SVGIG (reference sequence). Written as DNA, the CDR3 is TGTGCCTGGAGTGTACCAGGGACTCAGCCCCAGCATTTT. Its protein product is CAWSVPGTQPQHF.

A word on this clonotype: At one of its ends the junction is not consistent with the germline gene, which may arise from a read error. The CDR3 here is CASSPDRGRAYGYIF. CDR3 nucleotides: TGTGCCAGCAGCCCCGACAGGGGGCGAGCTTATGGCTACATCTTC. This rearrangement joins TRBV13 to TRBJ1-2; TRBD1 matches 10 bases. The CDR3 runs 15 residues. Germline V gives CDR1 PRHDT, CDR2 FYEKMQ (reference sequence).

This clonotype was detected only a few times. The V gene is TRBV5-1, the J gene TRBJ2-3; D gene uncertain. Germline CDR1 is SGHRS and CDR2 is YFSETQ. The CDR3 totals 16 residues. Trimming stripped 4 bases from V and 2 bases from J, with 17 bases between. CDR3 coding DNA: TGCGCCAGCAGCAACCCCCCTCGGGTTCCCACAGATACGCAGTATTTT. Amino acids: CASSNPPRVPTDTQYF.

This chain connects TRBV2 to TRBJ1-2, with 8 bases identical to TRBD1. J was trimmed by 4 bases and V by 11 bases; bases with no gene match: 9. Looked up from germline, CDR1 is SNHLY and CDR2 is FYNNEI. This CDR3 has 13 amino acids. CDR3 sequence (DNA): TGTGCCGGTTTTACAGGGGGTCCCTATGGCTACACCTTC. Amino acid sequence: CAGFTGGPYGYTF.

This clonotype was counted only a few times. The chain carries TRBV5-6 and TRBJ1-2; D not certain. The CDR3 loop spans 15 amino acids. The V gene's germline CDR1 is SGHDT and CDR2 YYEEEE. V lost 1 base to trimming and J lost 3 bases, with 13 bases between them. The CDR3 here is CASSLNLGYDYGYTF. In DNA, the CDR3 is TGTGCCAGCAGCTTGAATTTAGGGTACGACTATGGCTACACCTTC.

This clonotype was recorded many times. V is TRBV5-1 and J is TRBJ2-3, with D hard to call. V lost 2 bases, J lost 6 bases, and 10 bases lay in between. This CDR3 is built from 13 residues. CDR1 and CDR2 (germline): SGHRS, YFSETQ. The CDR3, as DNA: TGCGCCAGCAGCTTTTTTGTATCTGATACGCAGTATTTT. It is translated as CASSFFVSDTQYF.

In this sample, this clonotype turned up a few times. This chain uses TRBV19 with TRBJ2-3; no reliable D call. Germline CDR1 LNHDA, CDR2 SQIVND (reference sequence). Trimming removed 3 bases at V and 2 bases at J, with 12 bases between. This CDR3 is built from 15 residues. The CDR3 DNA reads as TGTGCCAGTAGTATGTCTGGTTTCTCCACAGATACGCAGTATTTT. Translating it yields CASSMSGFSTDTQYF.

This clonotype was found once. This chain connects TRBV27 to TRBJ2-3; weak D call: TRBD1 (5 bases). The V gene's germline CDR1 is MNHEY and CDR2 SMNVEV (reference sequence). V shed 5 bases and J shed 0 bases, with 12 bases lying between them. This CDR3 has 15 amino acids. The CDR3 nucleotides read TGTGCCAGCAGTGGTACCCCAGGGAGCACAGATACGCAGTATTTT. Its translation: CASSGTPGSTDTQYF.

The chain recombines TRBV5-1 with TRBJ2-7, with D possibly being TRBD1 (6 bases). The CDR3 totals 14 residues. In germline, CDR1 is SGHRS, CDR2 YFSETQ. The ends were cut back, 0 bases at V and 3 bases at J, with 10 bases in the middle. The CDR3 loop is CASSLGTEYYEQYF. DNA for the CDR3: TGCGCCAGCAGCTTGGGGACAGAATACTACGAGCAGTACTTC.

This chain connects TRBV30 to TRBJ1-2, with 11 bases that match TRBD1. The CDR3 sequence is 11 residues long. The germline gives CDR1 GTSNPN, CDR2 SVGIG (reference sequence). V gave up 8 bases and J gave up 7 bases; unmatched junction bases: 3. The CDR3 reads CAKDRGPGYTF. The CDR3 DNA reads TGTGCCAAGGACAGGGGGCCTGGCTACACCTTC.

This clonotype was observed many times. The V and J genes are TRBV11-2 and TRBJ2-3; 11 bases match TRBD2. The CDR3 is 16 residues long. Trimming at V came to 1 base and at J to 3 bases, leaving 3 bases not matched to a gene. CDR1 SGHAT and CDR2 FQNNGV come from the germline V gene. The CDR3 reads CASSLGASGRTDTQYF. Here the CDR3 DNA reads TGTGCCAGCAGCTTAGGGGCTAGCGGGAGGACAGATACGCAGTATTTT.